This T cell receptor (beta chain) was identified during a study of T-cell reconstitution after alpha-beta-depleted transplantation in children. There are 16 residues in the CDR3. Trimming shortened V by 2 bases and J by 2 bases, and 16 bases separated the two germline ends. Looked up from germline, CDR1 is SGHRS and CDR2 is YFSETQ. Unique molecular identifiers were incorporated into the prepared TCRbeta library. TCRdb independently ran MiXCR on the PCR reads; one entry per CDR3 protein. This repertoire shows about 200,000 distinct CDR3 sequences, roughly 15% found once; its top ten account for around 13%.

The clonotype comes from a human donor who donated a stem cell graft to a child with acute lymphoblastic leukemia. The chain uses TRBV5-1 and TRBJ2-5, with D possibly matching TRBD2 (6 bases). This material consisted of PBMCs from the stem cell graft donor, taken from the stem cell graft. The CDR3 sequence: CASSLFGSGAQETQYF. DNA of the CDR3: TGCGCCAGCAGCTTATTCGGTAGCGGAGCTCAAGAGACCCAGTACTTC.